Only a few counts were recorded for the clone carrying this T cell receptor beta chain. No antigen is known for it. CDR1 is SEHNR, CDR2 FQNEAQ, per germline (reference sequence). The CDR3 is 16 amino acids. Trimming cost V 6 bases and J 1 base, with 19 bases left between them. One entry per CDR3 protein, called by TCRdb with MiXCR from the 5' RACE reads. This sample carries 40,000 to 50,000 distinct CDR3 sequences, roughly a tenth of them seen once, and the ten largest clones take 15% to 20%. Time point defined: blood at routine non-recurrence follow-up after resection. Tumor, nontumor lung or frozen PBMC supplied whole RNA that was sequenced unsorted. This specimen comes from a study of spatial heterogeneity in lung cancer. Study information: PBMC collected at follow-up were sequenced when available, a median of roughly two years after resection. More beta-chain than alpha-chain sequences were consistently detected.

Whole-study results and caveats: Expanded tumor TCRs that were ubiquitous appeared in blood more at resection than follow-up.

V and J are TRBV7-9 and TRBJ2-7; D is possibly TRBD2 (6 bases). This material consisted of PBMCs, taken at follow-up. This clonotype was sampled from a female donor with early-stage non-small cell lung cancer. The CDR3 protein is CASSLTGGDLSYEQYF. CDR3 bases: TGTGCCAGCAGTCTAACCGGAGGGGATCTATCCTACGAGCAGTACTTC.